Listed below are T cell receptor beta chains from one sample, sequenced in a study of cytomegalovirus exposure and HLA in healthy donors. Libraries were prepared by immunoSEQ multiplex PCR; TCRdb keeps only in-frame clonotypes and omits some of them. The table includes some 140,000 clones, 65% to 80% detected once. The sequencing input was PBMCs. These receptors originate from a woman aged 50 to 60 in good health and CMV-seropositive. Both conserved end residues are part of each CDR3. The order of the fields is clone size, D gene, V gene, J gene, CDR3 DNA, CDR3 protein. The D gene is left open where the match is weak. Size tells how often a clone was seen (once, few, many) or the class of an expanded clone, and some rows leave it out.

abundance: once
d_gene: TRBD1
v_gene: TRBV19
j_gene: TRBJ2-7
CDR3nt: TGTGCCAGTAGTCCGGGACAGTCCTACGAGCAGTACTTC
CDR3aa: CASSPGQSYEQYF

abundance: -
d_gene: TRBD2
v_gene: TRBV28
j_gene: TRBJ2-6
CDR3nt: TGTGCCAGCAGTTTCAGCGGGGGGCTTGGGGCCAACGTCCTGACTTTC
CDR3aa: CASSFSGGLGANVLTF

abundance: -
d_gene: TRBD2
v_gene: TRBV5-5
j_gene: TRBJ2-1
CDR3nt: TGTGCCAGCAGCCCAATACTAGCGGGGTTGGGAAATGAGCAGTTCTTC
CDR3aa: CASSPILAGLGNEQFF

abundance: few
d_gene: TRBD2
v_gene: TRBV2
j_gene: TRBJ2-7
CDR3nt: TGTGCCAGCGACCCCGCGGGGGGGGTATCCTACGAGCAGTACTTC
CDR3aa: CASDPAGGVSYEQYF

abundance: -
d_gene: TRBD2
v_gene: TRBV11-3
j_gene: TRBJ2-1
CDR3nt: TGTGCCAGCAGCTTCGAGGCTAGCGGGGACCTCAACGGTGAGCAGTTCTTC
CDR3aa: CASSFEASGDLNGEQFF

abundance: -
d_gene: -
v_gene: TRBV6-1
j_gene: TRBJ2-7
CDR3nt: TGTGCCAGCAGTGATCTCCCTCCGCGGTTGCAGGGGATTTACTACGGGCAGTACTTC
CDR3aa: CASSDLPPRLQGIYYGQYF

abundance: -
d_gene: -
v_gene: TRBV28
j_gene: TRBJ1-1
CDR3nt: TGTGCCAGCAGTCTTGTGAACACTGAAGCTTTCTTT
CDR3aa: CASSLVNTEAFF

abundance: -
d_gene: -
v_gene: TRBV6-1
j_gene: TRBJ2-2
CDR3nt: TGTGCCAGCAGTGCCCAGGGGTCGAACACCGGGGAGCTGTTTTTT
CDR3aa: CASSAQGSNTGELFF

abundance: -
d_gene: -
v_gene: TRBV27
j_gene: TRBJ2-7
CDR3nt: TGTGCCAGCAGCCCGCAATCAAACCTGGGGCAGGGGATTTACGAGCAGTACTTC
CDR3aa: CASSPQSNLGQGIYEQYF

abundance: -
d_gene: TRBD1
v_gene: TRBV27
j_gene: TRBJ2-7
CDR3nt: TGTGCCAGCGGACAGGGGCTCCTCGAGCAGTACTTC
CDR3aa: CASGQGLLEQYF

abundance: few
d_gene: TRBD1
v_gene: TRBV5-1
j_gene: TRBJ2-5
CDR3nt: TGCGCCAGCAGCCTTCTTCCGGGACAGCAAGAGACCCAGTACTTC
CDR3aa: CASSLLPGQQETQYF

abundance: -
d_gene: TRBD1
v_gene: TRBV29-1
j_gene: TRBJ1-1
CDR3nt: TGCAGCGGCCAGACAGGGGGAAACACTGAAGCTTTCTTT
CDR3aa: CSGQTGGNTEAFF

abundance: -
d_gene: -
v_gene: TRBV9
j_gene: TRBJ1-1
CDR3nt: TGTGCCAGCAGCGTAGCTGGGGGCGCTGAAGCTTTCTTT
CDR3aa: CASSVAGGAEAFF

abundance: -
d_gene: -
v_gene: TRBV9
j_gene: TRBJ2-3
CDR3nt: TGTGCCAGCAGCCGGACTTCGACTAGCACAGATACGCAGTATTTT
CDR3aa: CASSRTSTSTDTQYF

abundance: -
d_gene: -
v_gene: TRBV28
j_gene: TRBJ2-7
CDR3nt: TGTGCCAGCCGTAAGTCAGGCGCAGCTGAGCAGTACTTC
CDR3aa: CASRKSGAAEQYF

abundance: -
d_gene: -
v_gene: TRBV28
j_gene: TRBJ1-6
CDR3nt: TGTGCCAGCAGCCCCCGAGACTGGGATAATTCACCCCTCCACTTT
CDR3aa: CASSPRDWDNSPLHF

abundance: -
d_gene: TRBD1
v_gene: TRBV27
j_gene: TRBJ2-7
CDR3nt: TGTGCCAGCATCTCAATTGCGGGACAGGGCTTTTACGAGCAGTACTTC
CDR3aa: CASISIAGQGFYEQYF

abundance: -
d_gene: -
v_gene: TRBV6-5
j_gene: TRBJ2-1
CDR3nt: TGTGCCACCTCGGACAGCTCCTACAATGAGCAGTTCTTC
CDR3aa: CATSDSSYNEQFF

abundance: once
d_gene: TRBD2
v_gene: TRBV7-2
j_gene: TRBJ2-3
CDR3nt: TGTGCCAGCAGCTTAGGGGGGGGAGCAGATACGCAGTATTTT
CDR3aa: CASSLGGGADTQYF

abundance: -
d_gene: -
v_gene: TRBV11-2
j_gene: TRBJ1-3
CDR3nt: TGTGCCAGCAGCCTGCACTCATCCTCTGGAAACACCATATATTTT
CDR3aa: CASSLHSSSGNTIYF

abundance: -
d_gene: TRBD1
v_gene: TRBV5-1
j_gene: TRBJ1-1
CDR3nt: TGCGCCAGCAGCCGGGACAGGTCCACTGAAGCTTTCTTT
CDR3aa: CASSRDRSTEAFF

abundance: once
d_gene: -
v_gene: TRBV6-5
j_gene: TRBJ2-2
CDR3nt: TGTGCCAGTTCATTGTCCCGCGGCGGGGAGCTGTTTTTT
CDR3aa: CASSLSRGGELFF

abundance: -
d_gene: TRBD1
v_gene: TRBV19
j_gene: TRBJ1-1
CDR3nt: TGTGCCACCGAGAAATACAGGGGGCACGCTGAAGCTTTCTTT
CDR3aa: CATEKYRGHAEAFF

abundance: -
d_gene: TRBD1
v_gene: TRBV6-5
j_gene: TRBJ2-7
CDR3nt: TGTGCCAGCAGTTGGGGGACAGAACCCTACGAGCAGTACTTC
CDR3aa: CASSWGTEPYEQYF

abundance: -
d_gene: TRBD2
v_gene: TRBV4-3
j_gene: TRBJ2-7
CDR3nt: TGCGCCAGCAGCCCGGGACTAGCCTCCTACGAGCAGTACTTC
CDR3aa: CASSPGLASYEQYF

abundance: -
d_gene: -
v_gene: TRBV6-5
j_gene: TRBJ1-1
CDR3nt: TGTGCCAGCAGTTACGCCAGAATGAACACTGAAGCTTTCTTT
CDR3aa: CASSYARMNTEAFF

abundance: few
d_gene: TRBD1
v_gene: TRBV6-5
j_gene: TRBJ2-3
CDR3nt: TGTGCCAGCCGCAGGGGGATGGCAGATACGCAGTATTTT
CDR3aa: CASRRGMADTQYF

abundance: -
d_gene: TRBD1
v_gene: TRBV10-3
j_gene: TRBJ2-3
CDR3nt: TGTGCCATCAGAAAGGGGCAGGGGGCGCGGGGAGACACAGATACGCAGTATTTT
CDR3aa: CAIRKGQGARGDTDTQYF

abundance: once
d_gene: -
v_gene: TRBV2
j_gene: TRBJ1-5
CDR3nt: TGTGCCAGCGCGGGGGGGAGCAATCAGCCCCAGCATTTT
CDR3aa: CASAGGSNQPQHF

abundance: -
d_gene: -
v_gene: TRBV6-5
j_gene: TRBJ2-5
CDR3nt: TGTGCCAGCAGTTACTCGAAACCGGGGTTGGGAGAGACCCAGTACTTC
CDR3aa: CASSYSKPGLGETQYF

abundance: -
d_gene: TRBD2
v_gene: TRBV2
j_gene: TRBJ2-1
CDR3nt: TGTGCCAGCAGGAGATCTAGCGGGGTGTACAATGAGCAGTTCTTC
CDR3aa: CASRRSSGVYNEQFF

abundance: -
d_gene: TRBD1
v_gene: TRBV7-9
j_gene: TRBJ1-2
CDR3nt: TGTTCCAGCAGCATCGGACAGGCCGCTAACTATGGCTACACCTTC
CDR3aa: CSSSIGQAANYGYTF

abundance: -
d_gene: TRBD1
v_gene: TRBV7-9
j_gene: TRBJ2-7
CDR3nt: TGTGCCAGCAGCCCGGACAGGGTTCAATCCTACGAGCAGTACTTC
CDR3aa: CASSPDRVQSYEQYF

abundance: -
d_gene: TRBD2
v_gene: TRBV2
j_gene: TRBJ2-5
CDR3nt: TGTGCCAGCCGGCTGGGGGGGGACTTACTCCAAGAGACCCAGTACTTC
CDR3aa: CASRLGGDLLQETQYF

abundance: -
d_gene: TRBD2
v_gene: TRBV7-7
j_gene: TRBJ2-1
CDR3nt: TGTGCTAGCAGCTTAGGGACTAGCCCCTACAATGAGCAGTTCTTC
CDR3aa: CASSLGTSPYNEQFF

abundance: -
d_gene: TRBD1
v_gene: TRBV4-1
j_gene: TRBJ1-2
CDR3nt: TGCGCCAGCAGCCAGAATGGACAGGGGGCGGGTGGCTACACCTTC
CDR3aa: CASSQNGQGAGGYTF

abundance: -
d_gene: -
v_gene: TRBV19
j_gene: TRBJ1-1
CDR3nt: TGTGCCAGTAGTATAGCTCTAGCGGGGACTGAAGCTTTCTTT
CDR3aa: CASSIALAGTEAFF

abundance: -
d_gene: TRBD2
v_gene: TRBV11-3
j_gene: TRBJ2-1
CDR3nt: TGTGCCAGCAGCTTAGTATATAACCCCGTGAAGCGGGAGTGGAATGAGCAGTTCTTC
CDR3aa: CASSLVYNPVKREWNEQFF

abundance: -
d_gene: TRBD1
v_gene: TRBV11-1
j_gene: TRBJ2-2
CDR3nt: TGTGCCAGCAGACCACCCGGGACAGGGGGCACCGGGGAGCTGTTTTTT
CDR3aa: CASRPPGTGGTGELFF

abundance: -
d_gene: TRBD1
v_gene: TRBV29-1
j_gene: TRBJ2-7
CDR3nt: TGCAGCGTTGGACAGGGCACCTACGAGCAGTACTTC
CDR3aa: CSVGQGTYEQYF